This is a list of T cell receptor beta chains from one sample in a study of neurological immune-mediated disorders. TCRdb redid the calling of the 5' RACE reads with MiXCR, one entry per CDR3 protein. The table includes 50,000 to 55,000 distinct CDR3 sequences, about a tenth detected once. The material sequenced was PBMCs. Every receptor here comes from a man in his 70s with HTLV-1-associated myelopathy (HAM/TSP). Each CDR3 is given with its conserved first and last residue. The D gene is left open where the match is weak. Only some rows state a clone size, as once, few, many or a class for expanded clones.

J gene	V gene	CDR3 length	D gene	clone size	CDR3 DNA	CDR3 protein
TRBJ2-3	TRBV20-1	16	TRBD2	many	TGCAGTGCTAGTGGAGTAGCGGGATTTAGCACAGATACGCAGTATTTT	CSASGVAGFSTDTQYF
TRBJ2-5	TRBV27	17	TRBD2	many	TGTGCCAGCAGTTTACTTTATACGGGAGGGCAAGTAGAGACCCAGTACTTC	CASSLLYTGGQVETQYF
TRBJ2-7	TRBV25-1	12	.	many	TGTGCCCTACCCCCCAAGTCCTACGAGCAGTACTTC	CALPPKSYEQYF
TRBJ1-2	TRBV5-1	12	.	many	TGCGCCAGCAGCCCAGACAGCTATGGCTACACCTTC	CASSPDSYGYTF
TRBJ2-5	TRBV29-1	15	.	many	TGCAGCGTTGAACATAAGGGGCGCCTCTGGGAGACCCAGTACTTC	CSVEHKGRLWETQYF
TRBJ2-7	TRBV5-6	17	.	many	TGTGCCAGCAGCTTGAGACTCAGCGCTCTTAGCTCCTACGAGCAGTACTTC	CASSLRLSALSSYEQYF
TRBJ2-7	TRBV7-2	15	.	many	TGTGCCAGCAGCACCCAAGGCGGGAATGCCTACGAGCAGTACTTC	CASSTQGGNAYEQYF
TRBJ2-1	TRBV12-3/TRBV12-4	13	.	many	TGTGCCAGCAGTTTCGGAGGGAACAATGAGCAGTTCTTC	CASSFGGNNEQFF
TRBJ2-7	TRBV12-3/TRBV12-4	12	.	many	TGTGCCAGCAGTTTTCAGGGAAACGAGCAGTACTTC	CASSFQGNEQYF
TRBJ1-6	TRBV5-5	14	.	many	TGTGCCAGCAGCTTGATGGGCGGCAACTCACCCCTCCACTTT	CASSLMGGNSPLHF
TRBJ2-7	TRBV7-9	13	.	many	TGTGCCAGCAGTCTAGAGGTCACCTACGAGCAGTACTTC	CASSLEVTYEQYF
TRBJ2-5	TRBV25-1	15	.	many	TGTGCCAGCAGTGCCCCCCTGGGCTCCGGAGAGACCCAGTACTTC	CASSAPLGSGETQYF
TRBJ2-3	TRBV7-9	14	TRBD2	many	TGTGCCAGCAGCTTGTCGGGAGGCGCAGATACGCAGTATTTT	CASSLSGGADTQYF
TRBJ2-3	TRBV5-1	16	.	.	TGCGCCAGTGATACTAGCGGAGGGGGCCCCGCAGATACGCAGTATTTT	CASDTSGGGPADTQYF
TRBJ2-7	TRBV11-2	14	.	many	TGTGCCAGCAGCTTAGGTACAGGTTCCTACGAGCAGTACTTC	CASSLGTGSYEQYF
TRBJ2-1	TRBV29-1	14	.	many	TGCAGCGTTGTGGGGGGAAGCTCCTACAATGAGCAGTTCTTC	CSVVGGSSYNEQFF
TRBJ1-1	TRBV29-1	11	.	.	TGCAGCGTTGTTGGGAGAACTGAAGCTTTCTTT	CSVVGRTEAFF
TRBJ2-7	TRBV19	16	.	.	TGTGCCAGTAGTATAGGGGCGAGACCCGGAGCTTACGAGCAGTACTTC	CASSIGARPGAYEQYF
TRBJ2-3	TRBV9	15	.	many	TGTGCCAGCAGCGTAGAAGCGGGTAGGGAGATAACGCAGTATTTT	CASSVEAGREITQYF
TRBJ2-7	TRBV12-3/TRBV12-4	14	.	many	TGTGCCAGCAGTTTTCGGGGTGGATCCTACGAGCAGTACTTC	CASSFRGGSYEQYF
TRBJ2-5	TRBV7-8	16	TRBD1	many	TGTGCCAGCAGCACGTGGGACAGGGGGTCGAGAGAGACCCAGTACTTC	CASSTWDRGSRETQYF
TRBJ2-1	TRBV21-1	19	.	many	TGTGCCAGCAGCAAAAACACGGGGACGATTCCTTTTGCCTACAATGAGCAGTTCTTC	CASSKNTGTIPFAYNEQFF
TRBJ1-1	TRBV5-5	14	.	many	TGTGCCAGCACCTTAGAAGCAGGGATCACTGAAGCTTTCTTT	CASTLEAGITEAFF
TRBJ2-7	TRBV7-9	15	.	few	TGTGCCAGCAGCACGACGAGCTCTGGGCACTACGAGCAGTACTTC	CASSTTSSGHYEQYF
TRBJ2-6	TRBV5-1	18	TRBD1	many	TGCGCCAGCAGCCCCCGGGACAGGGGTTACTCTGGGGCCAACGTCCTGACTTTC	CASSPRDRGYSGANVLTF
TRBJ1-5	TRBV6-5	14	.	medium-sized	TGTGCCAGCAGATTAAGAAGTTCGAATCAGCCCCAGCATTTT	CASRLRSSNQPQHF
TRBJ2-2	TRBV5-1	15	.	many	TGCGCCAGCAGCGCAGGAGGTCTGAACACCGGGGAGCTGTTTTTT	CASSAGGLNTGELFF
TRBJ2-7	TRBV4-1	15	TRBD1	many	TGCGCCAGCAGCCCAGCCGGGACAGGATCCTACGAGCAGTACTTC	CASSPAGTGSYEQYF